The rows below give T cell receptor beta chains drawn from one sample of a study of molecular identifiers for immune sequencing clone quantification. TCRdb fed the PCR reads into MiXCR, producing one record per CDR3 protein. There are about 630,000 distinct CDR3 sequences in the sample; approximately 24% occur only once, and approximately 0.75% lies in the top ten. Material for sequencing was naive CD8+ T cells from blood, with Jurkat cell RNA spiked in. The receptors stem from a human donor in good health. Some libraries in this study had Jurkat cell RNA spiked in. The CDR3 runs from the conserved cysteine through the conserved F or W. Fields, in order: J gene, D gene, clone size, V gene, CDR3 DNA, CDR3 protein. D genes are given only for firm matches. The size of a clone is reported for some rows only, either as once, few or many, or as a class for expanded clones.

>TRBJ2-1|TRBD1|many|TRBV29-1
TGCAGCGTTGAACTACCCGGGACAGGGCCGTATGAGCAGTTCTTC
CSVELPGTGPYEQFF
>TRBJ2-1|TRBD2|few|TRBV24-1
TGTGCGACTAGCGGGAGGGCCACAGAGCAGTTCTTC
CATSGRATEQFF
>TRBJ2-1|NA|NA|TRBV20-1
TGCAGTGCTAGAGTGGGAAGCTCGTACAATGAGCAGTTCTTC
CSARVGSSYNEQFF
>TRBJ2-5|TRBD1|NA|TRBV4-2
TGTGCCAGCAGCCAAGAACGGACAGGGATCCAAGAGACCCAGTACTTC
CASSQERTGIQETQYF
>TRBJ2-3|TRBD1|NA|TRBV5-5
TGTGCCAGCTGTGGGGCAGGGGGCCCAGATACGCAGTATTTT
CASCGAGGPDTQYF
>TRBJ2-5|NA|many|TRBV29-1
TGCAGCCTGGATTTAGGCACACAAGAGACCCAGTACTTC
CSLDLGTQETQYF
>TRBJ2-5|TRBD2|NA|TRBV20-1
TGCAGTGCTAAAGGCCTAGCGGGAGGAACCCAAGAGACCCAGTACTTC
CSAKGLAGGTQETQYF
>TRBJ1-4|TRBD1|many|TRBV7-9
TGTGCCAGCAGCTTAGCACAGGGGGCCACCGAAAAACTGTTTTTT
CASSLAQGATEKLFF
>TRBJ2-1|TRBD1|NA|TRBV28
TGTGCCAGCAGTTTACAGGGGGCCGGAATCTACAATGAGCAGTTCTTC
CASSLQGAGIYNEQFF
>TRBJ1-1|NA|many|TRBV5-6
TGTGCCAGCAGCGCGGGGACTCCCGAAGCTTTCTTT
CASSAGTPEAFF
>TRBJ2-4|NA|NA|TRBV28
TGTGCCAGCAGTTCGAACCTACGGGGACGTAGAAACATTCAGTACTTC
CASSSNLRGRRNIQYF
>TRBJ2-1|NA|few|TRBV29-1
TGCAGCGTGACCGGGACCTACGTTGAGCAGTTCTTC
CSVTGTYVEQFF
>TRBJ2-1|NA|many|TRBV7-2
TGTGCCAGCAGCTTAATTGGGCCAGGCTACAATGAGCAGTTCTTC
CASSLIGPGYNEQFF
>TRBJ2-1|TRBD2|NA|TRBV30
TGTGCCTGGAGTGTCCTAGCGGGATACAGTGAGCAGTTCTTC
CAWSVLAGYSEQFF
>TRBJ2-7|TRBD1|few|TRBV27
TGTGCCAGCAGTTCGACAGGGGGATCCAGCGAGCAGTACTTC
CASSSTGGSSEQYF
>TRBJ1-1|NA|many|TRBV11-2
TGTGCCAGCAGCCCCGTGCCGACTGAAGCTTTCTTT
CASSPVPTEAFF
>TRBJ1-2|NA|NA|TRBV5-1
TGCGCCAGCAGCCCATTTGGGGACATCGATGGCTACACCTTC
CASSPFGDIDGYTF
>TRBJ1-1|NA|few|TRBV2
TGTGCCAGCAGTCCAGGTGAGGAGGGGTGGAACACTGAAGCTTTCTTT
CASSPGEEGWNTEAFF
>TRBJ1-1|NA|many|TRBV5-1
TGCGCCAGCAGCTTCACTGATCGACAGGAAGCTTTCTTT
CASSFTDRQEAFF
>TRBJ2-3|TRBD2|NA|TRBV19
TGTGCCAGTAGTAGCATCGGGACTAGCGGCACAGATACGCAGTATTTT
CASSSIGTSGTDTQYF
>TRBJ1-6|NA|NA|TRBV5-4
TGTGCCAGCAGCACTGTGGGGATAGGACAATCTAATACACCCCTCCACTTT
CASSTVGIGQSNTPLHF
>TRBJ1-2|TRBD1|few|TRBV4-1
TGCGCCAGCAGCCAAGAAGTACAGGGGGAGTTCATGGATGGCTACACCTTC
CASSQEVQGEFMDGYTF
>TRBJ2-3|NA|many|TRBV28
TGTGCCAGCAGCCTCCTAGCGCCTAGCACAGATACGCAGTATTTT
CASSLLAPSTDTQYF
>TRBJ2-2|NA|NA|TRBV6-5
TGTGCCAGCAGTTACGCCTTAAAAACCGGGGAGCTGTTTTTT
CASSYALKTGELFF
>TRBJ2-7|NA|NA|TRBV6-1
TGTGCCAGCAAAGAATACCACTTTCCTACCTACGAGCAGTACTTC
CASKEYHFPTYEQYF
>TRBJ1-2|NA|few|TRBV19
TGTGCCACAAGGAACGGAGGCTACACCTTC
CATRNGGYTF
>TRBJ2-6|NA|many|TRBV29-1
TGCAGCGTCCCCTTGGGGGTAGGGGCCAACGTCCTGACTTTC
CSVPLGVGANVLTF
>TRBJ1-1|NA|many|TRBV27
TGTGCCAGCATCCCACAGCGTCGGAGGACGTTTGGGACTGAAGCTTTCTTT
CASIPQRRRTFGTEAFF
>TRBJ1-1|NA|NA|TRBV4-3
TGCGCCAGCAGCCAAGATCGAGGGGGTTACACTGAAGCTTTCTTT
CASSQDRGGYTEAFF
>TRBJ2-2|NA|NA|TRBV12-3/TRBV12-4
TGTGCCAGCAGTAACCACAGGGGTCGGGACTCCGGGGAGCTGTTTTTT
CASSNHRGRDSGELFF
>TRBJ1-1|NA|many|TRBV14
TGTGCCAGCAGCCAAGATGAAGCTTTCTTT
CASSQDEAFF
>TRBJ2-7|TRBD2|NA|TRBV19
TGTGCCAGTAGTCGACGACTAGCGGGGGTATACGAGCAGTACTTC
CASSRRLAGVYEQYF
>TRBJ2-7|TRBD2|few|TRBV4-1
TGCGCCAGCAGCCACCTAGCCGGGACTAGCTTGGGTGAGCAGTACTTC
CASSHLAGTSLGEQYF
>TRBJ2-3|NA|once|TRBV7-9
TGTGCCAGCAGCTTAACCCAGACAAGCACAGATACGCAGTATTTT
CASSLTQTSTDTQYF
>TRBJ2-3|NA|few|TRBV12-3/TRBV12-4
TGTGCCAGCAGTTTTGGCAGCGCAGATACGCAGTATTTT
CASSFGSADTQYF
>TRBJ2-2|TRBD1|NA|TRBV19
TGTGCCAGTAGTAACGGGTGGACAGGACCCGGGGAGCTGTTTTTT
CASSNGWTGPGELFF
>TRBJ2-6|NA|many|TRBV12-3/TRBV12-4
TGTGCCAGCATTCTTGAAACCGGGGTGGGGGTATCAGGGGCCAACGTCCTGACTTTC
CASILETGVGVSGANVLTF
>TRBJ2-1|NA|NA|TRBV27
TGTGCCAGCAGTTCCCGGGAATTTAAAAGCTCCTACAATGAGCAGTTCTTC
CASSSREFKSSYNEQFF
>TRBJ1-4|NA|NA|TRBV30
TGTGCCTGGGACACTGGTGATGAAAAACTGTTTTTT
CAWDTGDEKLFF
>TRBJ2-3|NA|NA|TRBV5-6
TGTGCCAGCAGCTTGGATTGGAACTCAGTGTCGTCAGATACGCAGTATTTT
CASSLDWNSVSSDTQYF
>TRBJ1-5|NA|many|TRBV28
TGTGCCAGCAGTCCATCCCCGGACGGCCGCAATCAGCCCCAGCATTTT
CASSPSPDGRNQPQHF
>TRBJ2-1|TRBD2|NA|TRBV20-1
TGCAGTGTTGAAGCGGGAGGGGTTTTTGGGAATGAGCAGTTCTTC
CSVEAGGVFGNEQFF
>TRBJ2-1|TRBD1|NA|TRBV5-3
TGTGCCAGCAGCTCCTCCGGGACAGGTCTTAATGAGCAGTTCTTC
CASSSSGTGLNEQFF
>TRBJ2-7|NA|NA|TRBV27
TGTGCCAGCAGGGCCGGACTTGTCTACGAGCAGTACTTC
CASRAGLVYEQYF
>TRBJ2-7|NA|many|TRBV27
TGTGCCAGCAGTTCCGGACAGCCCTACGAGCAGTACTTC
CASSSGQPYEQYF
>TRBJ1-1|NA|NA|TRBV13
TGTGCCAGCAGCCCCTCCAACAATGAAGCTTTCTTT
CASSPSNNEAFF
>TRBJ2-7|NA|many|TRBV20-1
TGCAGTGCCGCCGGGACACATTCCTACGAGCAGTACTTC
CSAAGTHSYEQYF
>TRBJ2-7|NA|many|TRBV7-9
TGTGCCAGCAGCCACCAATTACAGGGCCCCGAGCAGTACTTC
CASSHQLQGPEQYF
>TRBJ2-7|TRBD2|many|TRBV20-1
TGCAGTGCCTTAGTACTAGCGAACTCCTACGAGCAGTACTTC
CSALVLANSYEQYF
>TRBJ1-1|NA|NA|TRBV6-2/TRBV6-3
TGTGCCAGCAGGACAATTGAGGTCGGGGAAGCTTTCTTT
CASRTIEVGEAFF
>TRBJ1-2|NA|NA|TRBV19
TGTGCCACGGGGCCAACAGAGTCGCACATGGTTGGCTACACCTTC
CATGPTESHMVGYTF
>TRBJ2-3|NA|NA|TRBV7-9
TGTGCCAGCAAGAATCAGGACAGAACTTCGGCGGCCGATCCGCAGTATTTT
CASKNQDRTSAADPQYF
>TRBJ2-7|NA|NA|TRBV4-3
TGCGCCAGCAGCCAAGCTGTGGGTTTGAGGGAGCAGTACTTC
CASSQAVGLREQYF
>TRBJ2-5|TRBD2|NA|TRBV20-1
TGCAGTGCTAGAGATTATCGGGGGGACCCGCAAGAGACCCAGTACTTC
CSARDYRGDPQETQYF
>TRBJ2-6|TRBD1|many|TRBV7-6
TGTGCCAGCAGCTTAACAAGGACAGGGTTAAGCTTTGGGGCCAACGTCCTGACTTTC
CASSLTRTGLSFGANVLTF
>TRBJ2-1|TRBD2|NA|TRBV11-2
TGTGCCAGCAGCGTCCTAGCGGGAGGGCTCCTCAATGAGCAGTTCTTC
CASSVLAGGLLNEQFF
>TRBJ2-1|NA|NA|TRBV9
TGTGCCAGCAGCGTAGACAGGAGCAATGAGCAGTTCTTC
CASSVDRSNEQFF
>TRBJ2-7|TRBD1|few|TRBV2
TGTGCCAGCAGTGTCCCGGGACAGGGAATCTACGAGCAGTACTTC
CASSVPGQGIYEQYF
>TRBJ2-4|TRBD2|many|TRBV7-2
TGTGCCAGCAGCTTCAGGCGGACTAGCGGGGGGCCGGGCAAAAACATTCAGTACTTC
CASSFRRTSGGPGKNIQYF